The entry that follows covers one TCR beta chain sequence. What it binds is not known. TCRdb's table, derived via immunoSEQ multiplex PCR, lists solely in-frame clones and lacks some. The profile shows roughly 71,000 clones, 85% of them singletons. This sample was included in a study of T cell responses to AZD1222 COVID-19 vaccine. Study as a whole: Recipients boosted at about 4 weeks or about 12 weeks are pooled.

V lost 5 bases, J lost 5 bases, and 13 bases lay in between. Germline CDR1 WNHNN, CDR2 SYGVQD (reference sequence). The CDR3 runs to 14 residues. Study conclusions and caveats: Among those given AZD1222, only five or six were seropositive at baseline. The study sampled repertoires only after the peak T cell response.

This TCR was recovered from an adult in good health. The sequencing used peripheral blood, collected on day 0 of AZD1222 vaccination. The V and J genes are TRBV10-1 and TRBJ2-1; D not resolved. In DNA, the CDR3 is TGCGCCAGCAGTTACAGTGTTGGGAACAATGAGCAGTTCTTC. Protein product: CASSYSVGNNEQFF.